The clone carrying this TCR beta chain is a singleton in its sample. The CDR3 runs 15 residues. J was trimmed by 6 bases and V by 5 bases; bases with no gene match: 8. Germline CDR1 is LNHDA and CDR2 is SQIVND (reference sequence). The data stem from a study of blood T cell repertoires in COVID-19. In the study overall: Donors in the United States, Italy and Spain gave samples during acute or convalescent COVID-19. From T cells, B-cell-depleted T cells, or PBMCs came the material, which was cDNA or gDNA.

Authors' processing steps: For nucleated cells, counts were estimated from reference gene primer amplification. The data were produced by immunoSEQ multiplex PCR, yet TCRdb's version contains in-frame clones alone and is incomplete. The D gene and trimming were derived from the DNA, and the V and J assignments and clone size from that table. The sample holds about 50,000 clones, 85% to 90% seen once. This receptor was obtained from a man between 65 and 85 years old with acute or convalescent COVID-19. Sequencing was carried out using peripheral blood. The J gene is TRBJ1-5, the V gene TRBV19, with 9 bases fitting TRBD1. The CDR3 region is CASSVYRGQGQPQHF. CDR3 in DNA: TGTGCCAGTAGTGTTTACAGGGGGCAGGGTCAGCCCCAGCATTTT. The full variable domain, rest sourced from reference TRBV19 and TRBJ1-5, is DGGITQSPKYLFRKEGQNVTLSCEQNLNHDAMYWYRQDPGQGLRLIYYSQIVNDFQKGDIAEGYSVSREKKESFPLTVTSAQKNPTAFYLCASSVYRGQGQPQHFGDGTRLSIL.